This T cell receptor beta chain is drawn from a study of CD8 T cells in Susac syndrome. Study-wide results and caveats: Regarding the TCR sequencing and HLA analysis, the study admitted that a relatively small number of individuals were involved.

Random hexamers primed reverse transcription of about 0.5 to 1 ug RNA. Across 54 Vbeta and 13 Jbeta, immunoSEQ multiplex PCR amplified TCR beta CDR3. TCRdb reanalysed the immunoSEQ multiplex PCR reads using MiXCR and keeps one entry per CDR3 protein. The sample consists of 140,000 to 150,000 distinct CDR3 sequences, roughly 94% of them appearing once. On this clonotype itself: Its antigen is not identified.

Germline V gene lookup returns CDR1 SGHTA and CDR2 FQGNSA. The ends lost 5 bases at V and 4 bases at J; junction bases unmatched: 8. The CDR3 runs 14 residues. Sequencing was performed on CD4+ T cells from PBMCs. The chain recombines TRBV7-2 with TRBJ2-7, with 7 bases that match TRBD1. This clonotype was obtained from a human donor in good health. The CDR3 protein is CASSPGTVGYEQYF. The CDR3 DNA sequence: TGTGCCAGCAGCCCCGGGACAGTAGGTTACGAGCAGTACTTC.